The 21 T cell receptor beta chains below were found in one sample sequenced in a study of tumor and adjacent non-tumor tissue in lung cancer. No cell sorting was done before RNA was extracted from the tissue. Distant lung tissue was collected more than 3 cm away from the tumor edge. TCRbeta libraries were built with three rounds of nested PCR, modified from ARM-PCR. One entry per CDR3 protein, called by TCRdb with MiXCR from the multiplex PCR reads. The sample contains approximately 68,000 distinct CDR3 sequences, about 77% of which appear only once. The specimen was distant non-tumor lung tissue. These receptors originate from a man in his 60s with non-small cell lung cancer.

Turning to this clonotype: Germline and junction disagree at one end, which may indicate a read error. The chain couples TRBV14 to TRBJ2-3, with 9 positions matching TRBD2. CDR3 length: 15 residues. Germline V lookup: CDR1 SGHDN, CDR2 FVKESK. CDR3 in DNA: TGTGCCAGGAGCCAAGCGGGAGGAGGAGCAGATACTCAGTATTTT. It yields the protein CARSQAGGGADTQYF.

With respect to this clonotype: One end of the junction is discordant with germline, which a read error may explain. The chain links TRBV12-3 or TRBV12-4 to TRBJ1-5; no reliable D call. CDR3 length equals 15 residues. The CDR3 bases are TGTGCCAGCAGTCCGAACGGCATTAGCACTCAGCCCCAGCATTTT. Translation: CASSPNGISTQPQHF.

As for this clonotype: Germline and junction disagree at one end, which may indicate a read error. V is TRBV29-1 and J is TRBJ1-4, with D perhaps matching TRBD1 (5 bases). Germline assignment: CDR1 SQVTM and CDR2 ANQGSEA. The CDR3 is 14 residues long. The CDR3 spells CSVGIGGTNEKLFF. The CDR3 bases are TGCAGCGTGGGGATCGGGGGGACTAATGAAAAATTGTTTTTT.

Regarding this clonotype: At one end the junction does not follow the germline gene, possibly because of a read error. The CDR3 DNA is TGTGCCAGCAGCTCAGCGGGGACCTTGTTAAACATTGAGCGGTTCTTC. This sequence encodes CASSSAGTLLNIERFF. The V gene is TRBV11-3, the J gene TRBJ2-1; TRBD2 aligns across 7 bases. Germline V CDR1 and CDR2: SGHNT, YENEEA. CDR3 size: 16 residues. Looking up the rest from reference TRBV11-3 and TRBJ2-1 gives the full variable domain: EAGVVQSPRYKIIEKKQPVAFWCNPISGHNTLYWYLQNLGQGPELLIRYENEEAVDDSQLPKDRFSAERLKGVDSTLKIQPAELGDSAVYLCASSSAGTLLNIERFFGPGTRLTVL.

In its sample, this clonotype was seen a few times. Here the CDR3 omits its conserved ending phenylalanine or tryptophan, so a read error is the likely source. The gene calls are TRBV5-1 and TRBJ2-3; no firm D call. The CDR3 is 13 amino acids. Germline V lookup: CDR1 SGHRS, CDR2 YFSETQ. V was cut by 5 bases and J by 1 base, with 8 bases left in between. The CDR3 region is CASSPFGTDTQYI. The CDR3 nucleotides read TGCGCCAGCAGTCCCTTTGGCACAGATACGCAGTATATT.

This clonotype was detected a few times. The chain employs TRBV11-1 and TRBJ2-7; D uncertain. The CDR3 length is 10 residues. The V gene lost 9 bases and the J gene lost 4 bases, with 7 bases spanning the gap. Germline V gene sequence: CDR1 SGHAT, CDR2 FQDESV (reference sequence). The CDR3 sequence: CARRSYEQYF. DNA for the CDR3: TGTGCCAGAAGAAGTTACGAGCAGTACTTC.

About this clonotype itself: A read error is likely, as this CDR3 ends without the conserved phenylalanine or tryptophan. The V call is TRBV5-1, the J call TRBJ2-7; 8 bases are shared with TRBD1. The CDR3 loop spans 13 amino acids. CDR1 and CDR2 (germline): SGHRS, YFSETQ. CDR3 nucleotides: TGCACCAGCAGCTTGGGGACAGGAGGCGAGCAGTACTCC. Amino acid sequence: CTSSLGTGGEQYS.

About this clonotype itself: This CDR3 is missing its conserved last phenylalanine or tryptophan, likely due to a read error. The genes are TRBV29-1 and TRBJ2-2; D gene unclear. Trimming shortened V by 7 bases and J by 7 bases, and 19 bases separated the two germline ends. Looked up from germline, CDR1 is SQVTM and CDR2 is ANQGSEA. There are 14 residues in the CDR3. The CDR3 loop reads CSAYSRVWGGELFL. The CDR3 region has the DNA TGCAGCGCCTACTCCAGAGTCTGGGGCGGGGAGCTGTTTCTT.

With regard to this clonotype: The final CDR3 position lacks the conserved phenylalanine or tryptophan, pointing to a likely read error. This rearrangement joins TRBV6-5 to TRBJ2-7; 9 bases agree with TRBD2. Per germline, CDR1 MNHEY and CDR2 SVGAGI. The CDR3 is 14 residues long. The CDR3 DNA reads as TGTGCCAGCAGCCTCGCCAGCGGGAGGTACGGGCAGTACTAC. Translating it yields CASSLASGRYGQYY.

Concerning this clonotype: The conserved phenylalanine or tryptophan is not found at the CDR3 terminus, so this likely reflects a read error. The chain has TRBV9 and TRBJ2-5, with D unclear. This CDR3 region has 14 residues. Trimming cost V 3 bases and J 1 base, with 10 bases left between them. The germline CDR1 and CDR2 sequences are SGDLS and YYNGEE. The CDR3 here is CASSDKDFQETQYL. In DNA, the CDR3 is TGTGCCAGCAGCGATAAGGATTTCCAAGAGACCCAGTACTTA.

A remark on this clonotype: Germline is not matched at one junction end, which may reflect a read error. The chain combines TRBV7-9 with TRBJ1-4; TRBD1 is a possible D gene (6 bases). Germline CDR1 is SEHNR and CDR2 is FQNEAQ (reference sequence). The CDR3 covers 15 residues. The CDR3 nucleotides are TGTACCAGCAGCATTTCAGGGGTGACTAATGAAAAACTGTTTTTT. Translating gives CTSSISGVTNEKLFF. Filled out from reference TRBV7-9 and TRBJ1-4, the complete variable domain reads DTGVSQNPRHKITKRGQNVTFRCDPISEHNRLYWYRQTLGQGPEFLTYFQNEAQLEKSRLLSDRFSAERPKGSFSTLEIQRTEQGDSAMYLCTSSISGVTNEKLFFGSGTQLSVL.

This clonotype was found a few times. This may be a read error: a much more frequent sequence differs by one nucleotide. The genes are TRBV28 and TRBJ2-7; D is perhaps TRBD2 (5 bases). This CDR3 region has 13 residues. CDR1 is MDHEN and CDR2 is SYDVKM in the germline V gene. CDR3 sequence reads: CASSPPGSYKQYF. The CDR3 DNA sequence: TGTGCCAGCAGTCCCCCGGGGTCCTACAAGCAGTACTTC.

Note on this clonotype: The junction and the germline gene differ at one end; a read error may be behind it. This rearrangement joins TRBV5-5 to TRBJ2-7; D is perhaps TRBD2 (5 bases). The CDR3 runs to 15 residues. Germline V lookup: CDR1 SGHKS, CDR2 YYEKEE (reference sequence). The CDR3 region is CSSSPGPGMGYEQYF. The DNA for the CDR3 is TGTTCTAGCAGCCCCGGGCCGGGGATGGGGTACGAACAGTACTTC.

This clonotype was observed at least ten times. This chain links TRBV29-1 with TRBJ2-5; D ambiguous. CDR3 length: 12 amino acids. Germline CDR1 SQVTM, CDR2 ANQGSEA. V was shortened by 3 bases and J by 5 bases, with 10 bases between the two germline ends. CDR3 sequence: CSVDFQTETQYF. In DNA form, the CDR3 reads TGCAGCGTTGATTTCCAGACGGAGACCCAGTACTTC.

To note about this clonotype: A junction boundary mismatches the germline segment, possibly from a read error. The chain links TRBV29-1 to TRBJ1-1, with D maybe TRBD1 (5 bases). The CDR3 covers 15 residues. The germline CDR1 and CDR2 sequences are SQVTM and ANQGSEA. The CDR3 sequence is CNVEGPRGLGTEVFF. The CDR3 nucleotides read TGCAACGTTGAGGGACCACGGGGGTTGGGCACTGAAGTTTTCTTT.

Of note for this clonotype: The CDR3 does not end in the conserved phenylalanine or tryptophan, so this is likely a read error. This sequence joins TRBV29-1 and TRBJ2-3; 9 nucleotides align to TRBD2. This CDR3 spans 15 amino acids. CDR1 is SQVTM and CDR2 is ANQGSEA in the germline V gene. CDR3 amino acids: CSSKSGRISTDTQYY. The CDR3 nucleotides read TGCAGTTCGAAAAGCGGGAGGATTAGCACAGATACGCAGTATTAT.

As concerns this clonotype: A read error may produce the germline difference seen at one junction end. The chain recombines TRBV5-5 with TRBJ1-5; the D gene is possibly TRBD1 (6 bases). The CDR3 is made up of 15 amino acids. Germline V gene sequence: CDR1 SGHKS, CDR2 YYEKEE (reference sequence). The CDR3 coding sequence is TGTGCCGGCAGTGGGGGGGCCTATATCAATCAGCCCCAGCATTTT. Amino acid sequence: CAGSGGAYINQPQHF.

Concerning this clonotype: One end of the junction fails to match germline, which may point to a read error. This chain links TRBV10-1 with TRBJ2-3, with D unclear. Germline values: CDR1 WNHNN, CDR2 SYGVQD (reference sequence). This CDR3 spans 13 amino acids. The CDR3 sequence: CASSDGSSDTQYF. Written as DNA, the CDR3 is TGCGCCAGTAGTGACGGCAGCTCAGATACGCAGTATTTT.

V usage is TRBV6-2 or TRBV6-3 and J usage is TRBJ2-3; 10 bases map to TRBD2. The J segment lost 4 bases and the V segment lost 10 bases, leaving 11 bases of the junction unmatched. Germline lookup yields CDR1 MNHEY and CDR2 SVGEGT. The CDR3 consists of 15 residues. The CDR3 coding sequence is TGTGCCAATAGTTATCAGACTAGCGGGTCAGATACGCAGTATTTT. It yields the protein CANSYQTSGSDTQYF.

This clonotype occurred once. The rearrangement links TRBV7-9 to TRBJ2-3; 7 positions match TRBD2. This CDR3 spans 15 amino acids. Germline V gives CDR1 SEHNR, CDR2 FQNEAQ (reference sequence). The J segment lost 5 bases and the V segment lost 7 bases, leaving 12 bases of the junction unmatched. In DNA form, the CDR3 reads TGTGCCAGCAACCGAACGTCAGGGAGGGAAGATACGCAGTATTTT. Amino acid sequence: CASNRTSGREDTQYF.

The sample holds many counts of this clonotype. The rearrangement uses TRBV12-3 or TRBV12-4 and TRBJ1-1, with a weak D call TRBD1 (5 bases). V lost 3 bases to trimming and J lost 5 bases, with 10 bases between them. This CDR3 has 13 residues. This chain's CDR3 is CASSLMGHTEAFF. CDR3 nucleotides: TGTGCCAGCAGTTTGATGGGGCATACTGAAGCTTTCTTT.